These 17 T cell receptor beta chains originate from one sample sequenced in a study of blood T cell repertoires in COVID-19. The method was immunoSEQ multiplex PCR; TCRdb's version includes in-frame clones alone and lacks a portion of them. The repertoire includes fewer than 200,000 clones, around nine tenths of them detected once, and 2.7% sits in the top ten. The sample was peripheral blood. These receptors originate from a middle-aged man with active or convalescent COVID-19.

The chain uses TRBV30 and TRBJ1-1, with a possible D match to TRBD1 (6 bases). This CDR3 is 13 amino acids long. From germline, CDR1 is GTSNPN and CDR2 SVGIG (reference sequence). Trimming shortened V by 3 bases and J by 0 bases, and 8 bases separated the two germline ends. The CDR3 nucleotides are TGTGCCTGGAGGGACAGTTTGAACACTGAAGCTTTCTTT. Its protein is CAWRDSLNTEAFF.

In nucleotides, the CDR3 is TGTGCCAGCAGTGAATTGGAGCGTCGGCGGCCCCGGAGAGGGGAGCTGTTTTTT. It yields the protein CASSELERRRPRRGELFF. V gene TRBV25-1 combines with J gene TRBJ2-2; no firm D call. The CDR3 is 18 residues long. CDR1 is MGHDK and CDR2 is SYGVNS in the germline V gene. The V gene lost 1 base and the J gene lost 8 bases, with 23 bases spanning the gap. Supplemented by reference TRBV25-1 and TRBJ2-2, the full variable domain reads EADIYQTPRYLVIGTGKKITLECSQTMGHDKMYWYQQDPGMELHLIHYSYGVNSTEKGDLSSESTVSRIRTEHFPLTLESARPSHTSQYLCASSELERRRPRRGELFFGEGSRLTVL.

The chain carries TRBV28 and TRBJ1-5; D might be TRBD1 (6 bases). The germline gives CDR1 MDHEN, CDR2 SYDVKM. V was clipped by 7 bases and J by 2 bases, with 15 bases between them. The CDR3 is made up of 15 amino acids. The CDR3 spells CASNERGGRNQPQHF. CDR3 coding DNA: TGTGCCAGCAACGAAAGGGGGGGGCGCAATCAGCCCCAGCATTTT.

V gene TRBV7-2 combines with J gene TRBJ1-1, with 9 bases aligning to TRBD1. The V and J ends lost 5 bases and 4 bases, in that order; junction bases with no gene match: 5. Germline CDR1 reads SGHTA; CDR2 reads FQGNSA. This CDR3 is 14 amino acids long. The CDR3 protein is CASSPEQGATEAFF. Here the CDR3 DNA reads TGTGCCAGCAGCCCGGAACAGGGGGCCACTGAAGCTTTCTTT. Full variable domain (rest looked up from reference TRBV7-2 and TRBJ1-1): GAGVSQSPSNKVTEKGKDVELRCDPISGHTALYWYRQSLGQGLEFLIYFQGNSAPDKSGLPSDRFSAERTGGSVSTLTIQRTQQEDSAVYLCASSPEQGATEAFFGQGTRLTVV.

The chain couples TRBV11-2 to TRBJ2-7, with 7 bases matching TRBD2. Germline CDR1 is SGHAT and CDR2 is FQNNGV. The CDR3 totals 12 residues. Trimming took 4 bases from V and 7 from J; bases not matched to a gene: 4. The CDR3: CASSSLGGEQYF. For the CDR3, the DNA is TGTGCCAGCAGCTCGCTCGGGGGGGAGCAGTACTTC.

This clone was seen a few times. J is TRBJ1-5 and V is TRBV27; tentatively, D is TRBD1 (6 bases). Germline loops: CDR1 MNHEY, CDR2 SMNVEV (reference sequence). Between the trimmed V and J ends, which lost 7 bases and 3 bases, there was a span of 10 bases. The CDR3 covers 13 residues. DNA for the CDR3: TGTGCCAGCACAACAGGGTACAATCAGCCCCAGCATTTT. The encoded protein is CASTTGYNQPQHF.

Only a few counts were recorded for this clone. The V and J genes are TRBV3-1 (or the pseudogene TRBV3-2) and TRBJ1-3; D might be TRBD1 (6 bases). Germline CDR1 reads LGHDT; CDR2 reads YNNKEL (reference sequence). V was shortened by 5 bases and J by 3 bases, with 17 bases between the two germline ends. The CDR3 sequence is 16 residues long. Written as DNA, the CDR3 is TGTGCCAGCAGCACCGGGACATACTCATTTGGAAACACCATATATTTT. Translating gives CASSTGTYSFGNTIYF.

J is TRBJ2-1 and V is TRBV5-1; tentative D call: TRBD1 (6 bases). The CDR3 extends over 14 amino acids. The germline CDR1 and CDR2 sequences are SGHRS and YFSETQ. The V end was cut by 4 bases, the J end by 3 bases, with 11 bases between. CDR3 protein: CASSEGQNYNEQFF. The CDR3 DNA follows: TGCGCCAGCAGCGAGGGACAAAACTACAATGAGCAGTTCTTC.

V gene TRBV2 combines with J gene TRBJ1-5; 11 nucleotides match TRBD1. The CDR3 extends over 16 amino acids. CDR1 is SNHLY, CDR2 FYNNEI, per germline. V lost 11 bases to trimming and J lost 0 bases; unmatched junction nucleotides: 9. CDR3 sequence: CASGQGARGSNQPQHF. The CDR3 bases are TGTGCCTCAGGACAGGGGGCGCGGGGTAGCAATCAGCCCCAGCATTTT.

This clone was found once. The gene calls are TRBV4-3 and TRBJ2-1; TRBD2 might be the D (5 bases). Trimming left V 1 base short and J 8 bases short, with 15 bases between. Germline CDR1 LGHNA, CDR2 YSLEER. The CDR3 sequence is 15 residues long. The CDR3 DNA is TGCGCCAGCAGCCAAGCCGCGGCGACTATTTATGAGCAGTTCTTC. This gives the protein CASSQAAATIYEQFF.

This clone turned up a few times. Other DNA sequences of this sample code for an identical CDR3. This sequence joins TRBV10-1 and TRBJ1-1; D is possibly TRBD1 (5 bases). CDR1 and CDR2 (germline): WNHNN, SYGVQD (reference sequence). V lost 3 bases to trimming and J lost 7 bases, with 9 bases between them. The CDR3 consists of 12 residues. CDR3 residues: CASSEGASEAFF. The DNA for the CDR3 is TGCGCCAGCAGTGAAGGGGCCAGTGAAGCTTTCTTT.

The chain joins TRBV20-1 to TRBJ1-1; 11 nucleotides match TRBD1. The CDR3 sequence is 11 residues long. CDR1 is DFQATT and CDR2 is SNEGSKA in the germline V gene (reference sequence). V lost 5 bases and J lost 11; bases outside the gene matches: 4. The DNA for the CDR3 is TGCAGTGCTTCCCGGGACAGGGGGGCTTTCTTT. Translation: CSASRDRGAFF.

The V and J genes are TRBV5-1 and TRBJ2-5, with a tentative D call TRBD2 (5 bases). From germline, CDR1 is SGHRS and CDR2 YFSETQ. The CDR3 totals 15 residues. The ends were cut back, 3 bases at V and 8 bases at J, with 20 bases in the middle. The chain's CDR3 is CASSSDREPLGTQYF. The DNA of the CDR3 is TGCGCCAGCAGCTCGGATCGGGAACCCCTGGGAACCCAGTACTTC.

The chain carries TRBV7-8 and TRBJ2-7; 12 bases map to TRBD2. Per germline, CDR1 SGHVS and CDR2 FQNEAQ. V trimming: 5 bases; J trimming: 0 bases; junction bases outside the gene matches: 14. This CDR3 is built from 19 residues. The CDR3 region is CASSPNRGLAGLSSYEQYF. The CDR3 nucleotides read TGTGCCAGCAGCCCCAACCGCGGACTAGCGGGGCTTAGCTCCTACGAGCAGTACTTC.

This clone was counted a few times. The chain joins TRBV14 to TRBJ2-2, with D maybe TRBD2 (5 bases). With 0 bases removed from V and 6 bases from J, the gap between germline ends came to 11 bases. The CDR3 is 15 amino acids. From germline, CDR1 is SGHDN and CDR2 FVKESK. As DNA, the CDR3 is TGTGCCAGCAGCCAAGATCTCTTGAGGGCCGGGGAGCTGTTTTTT. It yields the protein CASSQDLLRAGELFF. Variable domain in full (rest from reference TRBV14 and TRBJ2-2): EAGVTQFPSHSVIEKGQTVTLRCDPISGHDNLYWYRRVMGKEIKFLLHFVKESKQDESGMPNNRFLAERTGGTYSTLKVQPAELEDSGVYFCASSQDLLRAGELFFGEGSRLTVL.

Written as DNA, the CDR3 is TGTGCCACCAGCAGAGGAGGCAGGGGGAGGAACACTGAAGCTTTCTTT. The encoded protein is CATSRGGRGRNTEAFF. The chain couples TRBV15 to TRBJ1-1, with 7 nucleotides matching TRBD1. Germline values: CDR1 LNHNV, CDR2 YYDKDF (reference sequence). Trimming cost V 1 base and J 1 base; bases outside gene matches: 6. The length of the CDR3 is 16 residues. Together with reference TRBV15 and TRBJ1-1, the CDR3 gives the full variable domain: DAMVIQNPRYQVTQFGKPVTLSCSQTLNHNVMYWYQQKSSQAPKLLFHYYDKDFNNEADTPDNFQSRRPNTSFCFLDIRSPGLGDTAMYLCATSRGGRGRNTEAFFGQGTRLTVV.

This chain uses TRBV19 with TRBJ2-2, with 9 bases aligning to TRBD1. The germline CDR1 and CDR2 sequences are LNHDA and SQIVND (reference sequence). CDR3 length: 14 amino acids. With V trimmed by 5 bases and J by 8 bases, 6 bases remained unmatched. The DNA of the CDR3 is TGTGCCAGTAGTTCTACAGGGGGCCGTGGGGAGCTGTTTTTT. Encoded protein: CASSSTGGRGELFF.